The rows below give T cell receptor beta chains drawn from one sample of a study of T cells in Graves' hyperthyroidism and ophthalmopathy. One entry per CDR3 protein results from TCRdb running MiXCR on the multiplex PCR reads. The sample includes roughly 560,000 distinct CDR3 sequences, roughly 14% seen only once; the top ten take around 4%. The sample taken for sequencing was blood. Receptors originate from a woman aged 40 to 50 with Graves' ophthalmopathy. Both conserved end residues are part of each CDR3.

v_call cdr3_aa
TRBV5-1 CASSLDGGLTEAFF
TRBV4-1 CASSQEGRTGLAVYEQYF
TRBV29-1 CSGLDRGYEQYF
TRBV7-8 CASSLEAGLRTGELFF
TRBV19 CASTMKTGTGGQPQHF
TRBV9 CASSVADRGWNYGYTF
TRBV19 CASSTHNTVTEAFF
TRBV27 CASSLMSRAGGGYTF
TRBV28 CASSQGQGNEQFF
TRBV29-1 CSVDSINTEAFF
TRBV5-1 CASSLAGGEETQYF
TRBV19 CARGQLVNTEAFF
TRBV11-2 CASSSPTGSLQETQYF
TRBV9 CASSVGPAQSSYEQYF
TRBV4-1 CASSQAGWQPQHF
TRBV29-1 CSVEGGQGAEETQYF
TRBV6-5 CASSYGAGSLNTEAFF
TRBV20-1 CSAPPDFQETQYF
TRBV4-2 CASSQGTASSYEQYF
TRBV6-2/TRBV6-3 CASSLGLAESWDF
TRBV29-1 CSVVPPWQGNIQYF
TRBV3-1 CASSQDEGSIQYF